The rows below give T cell receptor beta chains drawn from one sample of a study of blood T cell repertoires in COVID-19. The repertoire was sequenced with immunoSEQ multiplex PCR; TCRdb's copy has only in-frame clones and lacks some. The sample shows hundreds of thousands of clones, over 75% of them seen only once. The sequencing sample was made of peripheral blood. Receptors were obtained from a human donor in a cohort sampled during active COVID-19. Both conserved end residues are part of each CDR3. Fields, in order: V gene, D gene, CDR3 length, J gene, clone size, CDR3 DNA, CDR3 protein. The D gene is left open where the match is weak. Clone size is not always given. Where it is, it says once, few, many or a class for expanded clones.

TRBV19,TRBD1,17,TRBJ2-4,.,TGTGCCAGTAGTGGGACAGGCAAGGGGTCCTATGGTGACATTCAGTACTTC,CASSGTGKGSYGDIQYF
TRBV27,.,12,TRBJ2-7,.,TGTGCCACCTCGACTTCAACCTACGAGCAGTACTTC,CATSTSTYEQYF
TRBV7-6,TRBD1,17,TRBJ2-7,.,TGTGCCAGCAGCCCCCGGACAGGGAAGGTACTCTCCTACGAGCAGTACTTC,CASSPRTGKVLSYEQYF
TRBV6-1,.,17,TRBJ1-4,.,TGTGCCAGCAGTGAAGTTTTTATAGGGGGGGTTAGGGAAAAACTGTTTTTT,CASSEVFIGGVREKLFF
TRBV7-8,.,16,TRBJ1-2,.,TGTGCCAGCAGCTTAGTCGGTGCAGGGTCTGACTATGGCTACACCTTC,CASSLVGAGSDYGYTF
TRBV5-4,TRBD2,16,TRBJ2-7,.,TGTGCCAGCAGCTTGGCAGCGGGGGCCTACTCCTACGAGCAGTACTTC,CASSLAAGAYSYEQYF
TRBV3-1/TRBV3-2,.,14,TRBJ2-5,.,TGTGCCAGCAGCCCCCAGAGGGTAGACGAGACCCAGTACTTC,CASSPQRVDETQYF
TRBV11-2,.,16,TRBJ2-5,.,TGTGCCAGCATTCCGTTGCCACCGGGAACAAGGGAGACCCAGTACTTC,CASIPLPPGTRETQYF
TRBV5-5,.,16,TRBJ2-7,once,TGTGCCAGCAGCCCCGCAGGGCTCGGACAATCCTACGAGCAGTACTTC,CASSPAGLGQSYEQYF
TRBV12-3/TRBV12-4,.,13,TRBJ1-2,.,TGTGCCAGCAGCCGCCGAGGAAGCTATGGCTACACCTTC,CASSRRGSYGYTF
TRBV15,.,13,TRBJ2-1,.,TGTGCCACCAGCACTGCCCCCAGGGATGAGCAGTTCTTC,CATSTAPRDEQFF
TRBV5-4,.,15,TRBJ2-5,.,TGTGCCAGCAGCAACGGACTCAACCGGGAAGAGACCCAGTACTTC,CASSNGLNREETQYF
TRBV28,.,17,TRBJ2-7,.,TGTGCCAGCAGCCCACCGGGGACTGGCGCCACCCTCTACGAGCAGTACTTC,CASSPPGTGATLYEQYF
TRBV4-3,TRBD2,15,TRBJ2-1,.,TGCGCCAGCAGACAACGCGGGAGGAGGGTTTCGGAGCAGTTCTTC,CASRQRGRRVSEQFF
TRBV18,TRBD1,17,TRBJ2-3,.,TGTGCCAGCTCGGAAGGCGTACAGGGGGCTAATAAGGATACGCAGTATTTT,CASSEGVQGANKDTQYF
TRBV5-1,.,18,TRBJ1-3,.,TGCGCCAGCAGCTTGGTAGTCGGCGGGGGCGGTTCTGGAAACACCATATATTTT,CASSLVVGGGGSGNTIYF
TRBV30,TRBD1,15,TRBJ1-5,.,TGTGCCTGGAGTGTGGCAGGGGGCGGGGGGGAGCCCCAGCATTTT,CAWSVAGGGGEPQHF
TRBV15,TRBD1,16,TRBJ1-4,.,TGTGCCACCAGCAGAGGGACAGGGGGGACTAATGAAAAACTGTTTTTT,CATSRGTGGTNEKLFF
TRBV6-6,.,15,TRBJ2-7,.,TGTGCCAGCAGTTACTCGAATCGGGGGATCGACGAGCAGTACTTC,CASSYSNRGIDEQYF
TRBV4-1,TRBD2,16,TRBJ2-3,.,TGCGCCAGCACGGCGGGAGAATGGGTACACACAGATACGCAGTATTTT,CASTAGEWVHTDTQYF
TRBV18,.,14,TRBJ2-7,.,TGTGCCAGCTCGACGGGGGGGACAGCCGGCGAGCAGTACTTC,CASSTGGTAGEQYF
TRBV7-2,.,15,TRBJ2-5,.,TGTGCCAGCAGCTTGGGTCAGGGATGGAAGGAGACCCAGTACTTC,CASSLGQGWKETQYF
TRBV19,TRBD2,14,TRBJ2-5,.,TGTGCCAGTAGTGCCCGACTAGCGGGCGAGACCCAGTACTTC,CASSARLAGETQYF
TRBV20-1,.,11,TRBJ2-7,.,TGCAGTGCTAGCTATACTGACGAGCAGTACTTC,CSASYTDEQYF
TRBV19,.,14,TRBJ1-6,.,TGTGCCAGTAGCCTCCGACCGGGGAGCTCACCCCTCCACTTT,CASSLRPGSSPLHF
TRBV7-2,TRBD1,15,TRBJ1-3,.,TGTGCCAGCAGCTTTGTGGGACAGACTGGAAACACCATATATTTT,CASSFVGQTGNTIYF
TRBV7-9,.,15,TRBJ1-5,.,TGTGCCAGCAGCAAAGGCGGGGATAGCAATCAGCCCCAGCATTTT,CASSKGGDSNQPQHF
TRBV6-2/TRBV6-3,.,17,TRBJ1-5,.,TGTGCCAGCAGTTACTCGTTCTACCCCGACTCGGGTCAGCCCCAGCATTTT,CASSYSFYPDSGQPQHF
TRBV6-6,TRBD2,14,TRBJ2-5,once,TGTGCCAGCAGCCACGCGGGGGGGGAAGAGACCCAGTACTTC,CASSHAGGEETQYF
TRBV7-2,TRBD1,18,TRBJ2-7,.,TGTGCCAGCAGCTTAGTCAGGGGGCGGGCGGGATACTCCTACGAGCAGTACTTC,CASSLVRGRAGYSYEQYF
TRBV9,TRBD2,14,TRBJ2-7,.,TGTGCCAGCAGCCTCGACGGGGGGGAGTACGAGCAGTACTTC,CASSLDGGEYEQYF
TRBV7-8,.,15,TRBJ2-7,.,TGTGCCAGCAGACTAAGACAGGACCGCTCCTACGAGCAGTACTTC,CASRLRQDRSYEQYF
TRBV6-2/TRBV6-3,TRBD2,16,TRBJ2-7,many,TGTGCCAGCAGCCCAGCGGGGGGGGACATATCCTACGAGCAGTACTTC,CASSPAGGDISYEQYF
TRBV6-2/TRBV6-3,TRBD2,17,TRBJ2-6,few,TGTGCCAGCAGCCTAGCGGGGACCCTCTCTGGGGCCAACGTCCTGACTTTC,CASSLAGTLSGANVLTF
TRBV3-1/TRBV3-2,TRBD1,16,TRBJ1-4,.,TGTGCCAGCAGCCAAAGGGGACAGGGATGGAGTGAAAAACTGTTTTTT,CASSQRGQGWSEKLFF
TRBV5-1,.,14,TRBJ2-5,.,TGCGCCAGCAGCATAACGGGGGGCGAAGAGACCCAGTACTTC,CASSITGGEETQYF
TRBV3-1/TRBV3-2,TRBD2,16,TRBJ2-1,.,TGTGCCAGCGGGCTAGCGGGAGTTTCTGTAGAAAATGAGCAGTTCTTC,CASGLAGVSVENEQFF
TRBV5-1,.,13,TRBJ2-5,.,TGCGCCAGCAGCTTCCGACAGCAAGAGACCCAGTACTTC,CASSFRQQETQYF
TRBV6-2/TRBV6-3,TRBD1,12,TRBJ1-2,.,TGTGCCAGCAGCCAGGACAGGAATGGCTACACCTTC,CASSQDRNGYTF
TRBV27,.,14,TRBJ2-7,.,TGTGCCAGCAGTTTCCAAGTGGGAGTATACGAGCAGTACTTC,CASSFQVGVYEQYF
TRBV7-9,.,15,TRBJ1-4,.,TGTGCCAGCAGCCCTCTCGTCGCGTTCCAGGGGAATCCGTTTTTT,CASSPLVAFQGNPFF
TRBV19,TRBD1,17,TRBJ1-3,.,TGTGCCAGTAGTTACCGGGACAGGGACCTCTCTGGAAACACCATATATTTT,CASSYRDRDLSGNTIYF
TRBV7-2,TRBD1,15,TRBJ1-1,.,TGTGCCAGCAGCACCAACAGGGGGCTTGGCACTGAAGCTTTCTTT,CASSTNRGLGTEAFF
TRBV19,.,14,TRBJ1-2,.,TGTGCCAGTAGCCCCCCCGGGAGAATATATGGCTACACCTTC,CASSPPGRIYGYTF
TRBV5-4,.,14,TRBJ1-1,.,TGTGCCAGCAGCTTGGCCAGATTGAACACTGAAGCTTTCTTT,CASSLARLNTEAFF
TRBV19,.,17,TRBJ1-6,.,TGTGCCAGTAGCCAAATGTGGTCTCGGGAGGTTAATTCACCCCTCCACTTT,CASSQMWSREVNSPLHF
TRBV10-3,TRBD1,16,TRBJ1-3,.,TGTGCCATCAATCCCGGGACAGGCAAAACTGGAAACACCATATATTTT,CAINPGTGKTGNTIYF
TRBV6-1,TRBD1,16,TRBJ2-7,.,TGTGCCAGCAGCGAAGGGACAGGGGGCGGCGGGGACGAGCAGTACTTC,CASSEGTGGGGDEQYF
TRBV7-9,.,14,TRBJ2-7,.,TGTGCCAGCAGCTTAGCGGGGGGTAACTACGAGCAGTACTTC,CASSLAGGNYEQYF